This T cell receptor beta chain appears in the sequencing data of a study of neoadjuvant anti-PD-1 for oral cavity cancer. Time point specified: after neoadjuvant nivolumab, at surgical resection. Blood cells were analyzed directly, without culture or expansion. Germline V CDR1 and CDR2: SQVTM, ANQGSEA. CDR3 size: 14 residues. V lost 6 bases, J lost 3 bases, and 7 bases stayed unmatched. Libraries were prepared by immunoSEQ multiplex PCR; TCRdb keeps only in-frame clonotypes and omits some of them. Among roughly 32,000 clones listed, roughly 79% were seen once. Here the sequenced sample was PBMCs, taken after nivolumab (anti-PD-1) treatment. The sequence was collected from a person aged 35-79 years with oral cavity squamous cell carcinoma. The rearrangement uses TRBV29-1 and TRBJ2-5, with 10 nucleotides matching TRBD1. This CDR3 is CSVGQGGYEETQYF. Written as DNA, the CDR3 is TGCAGCGTAGGACAGGGGGGGTACGAAGAGACCCAGTACTTC. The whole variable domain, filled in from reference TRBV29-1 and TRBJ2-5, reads SAVISQKPSRDICQRGTSLTIQCQVDSQVTMMFWYRQQPGQSLTLIATANQGSEATYESGFVIDKFPISRPNLTFSTLTVSNMSPEDSSIYLCSVGQGGYEETQYFGPGTRLLVL.